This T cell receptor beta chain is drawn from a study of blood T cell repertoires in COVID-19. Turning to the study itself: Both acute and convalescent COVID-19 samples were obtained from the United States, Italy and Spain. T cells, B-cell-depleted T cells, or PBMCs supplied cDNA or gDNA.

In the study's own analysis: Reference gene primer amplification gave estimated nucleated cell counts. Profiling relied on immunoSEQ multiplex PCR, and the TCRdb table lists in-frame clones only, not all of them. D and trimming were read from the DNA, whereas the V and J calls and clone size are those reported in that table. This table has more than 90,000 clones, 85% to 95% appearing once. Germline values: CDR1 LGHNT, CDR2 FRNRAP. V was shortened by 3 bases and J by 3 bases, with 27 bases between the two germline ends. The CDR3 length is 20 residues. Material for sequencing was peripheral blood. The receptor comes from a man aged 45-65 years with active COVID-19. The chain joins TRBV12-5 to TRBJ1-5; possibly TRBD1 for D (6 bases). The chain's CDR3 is CASGFGPTGQREGDNQPQHF. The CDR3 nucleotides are TGTGCTAGTGGTTTTGGCCCGACTGGGCAGCGTGAGGGGGACAATCAGCCCCAGCATTTT. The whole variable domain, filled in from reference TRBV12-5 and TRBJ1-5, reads DARVTQTPRHKVTEMGQEVTMRCQPILGHNTVFWYRQTMMQGLELLAYFRNRAPLDDSGMPKDRFSAEMPDATLATLKIQPSEPRDSAVYFCASGFGPTGQREGDNQPQHFGDGTRLSIL.